This T cell receptor (beta chain) was retrieved from a study of shared clonotypes between healthy human individuals. Study observations and caveats: With several donors compared, 4.5% to 6.5% of naive CD4 clonotypes were shared.

Germline-derived CDR1 and CDR2 are SNHLY and FYNNEI. Losses at the gene ends were 2 bases for V and 9 bases for J; bases not matched to a gene: 6. The CDR3 has 14 amino acids. Each of the donors was a healthy adult who was HIV-negative and had not had a recent acute infection or vaccination. The protocol was immunoSEQ multiplex PCR, while the TCRdb copy is restricted to in-frame clones and leaves out a portion. The top ten hold roughly 1.1% of the sample, which has 1.4 million to 1.5 million clones, around 97% seen once. For this clone: Antigen unknown.

This TCR came from a man aged 25-40 years in good health. The chain combines TRBV2 with TRBJ2-1; 8 bases are a match to TRBD2. The sample comprised naive CD4+ T cells sorted from blood. Subset given: CD45RA+ positively selected. This chain's CDR3 is CASSEQRENREQFF. The CDR3 DNA reads TGTGCCAGCAGTGAACAGCGGGAGAATCGTGAGCAGTTCTTC.